These 12 T cell receptor beta chains share one sample of origin, sequenced in a study of blood T cell repertoires in COVID-19. Measured with immunoSEQ multiplex PCR; TCRdb has only the in-frame clones, and not every one. The table shows about 45,000 clones, with roughly four fifths occurring only once. The sequenced sample was peripheral blood. The receptor source for this set is a human donor in a cohort sampled during active COVID-19.

V gene TRBV18 combines with J gene TRBJ2-5; 12 bases align to TRBD2. V shed 3 bases, J shed 4 bases, and the junction held 3 bases outside the gene matches. The germline gives CDR1 KGHSH, CDR2 LQKENI. The CDR3 is 15 residues long. The CDR3 reads CASSPPTSGRETQYF. DNA for the CDR3: TGTGCCAGCTCACCGCCGACTAGCGGGAGAGAGACCCAGTACTTC.

The J gene is TRBJ2-3, the V gene TRBV30, with D possibly TRBD2 on 6 matching bases. The V end lost 8 bases, the J end lost 2 bases, and 17 bases lay between the germline ends. Per germline, CDR1 GTSNPN and CDR2 SVGIG (reference sequence). This CDR3 comprises 14 residues. CDR3 sequence: CAAGRGLLTDTQYF. In DNA, the CDR3 is TGTGCCGCGGGTAGGGGACTCCTCACAGATACGCAGTATTTT.

A single count supports this clone. V and J are TRBV6-5 and TRBJ1-1; 10 nucleotides line up with TRBD1. V lost 4 bases and J lost 5; bases outside the gene matches: 4. This CDR3 spans 14 amino acids. In germline, CDR1 is MNHEY, CDR2 SVGAGI. The DNA of the CDR3 is TGTGCCAGCAGTTTTGACAGGGGGCGTACTGAAGCTTTCTTT. It encodes CASSFDRGRTEAFF.

This chain joins TRBV5-1 and TRBJ2-7; 8 bases align to TRBD2. Germline loops: CDR1 SGHRS, CDR2 YFSETQ. This CDR3 has 14 amino acids. The V segment lost 4 bases and the J segment 5 bases; nucleotides outside the gene matches: 8. In nucleotides, the CDR3 is TGCGCCAGCAGCGCTGATAGCGGGACCCACGAGCAGTACTTC. This gives the protein CASSADSGTHEQYF.

This chain connects TRBV6-5 to TRBJ2-3; 12 nucleotides line up with TRBD2. With V trimmed by 5 bases and J by 5 bases, 5 bases remained unmatched. Germline-derived CDR1 and CDR2 are MNHEY and SVGAGI. The length of the CDR3 is 15 residues. The CDR3, as DNA: TGTGCCAGCAGTCTCGGACTAGCGGGACGAGATACGCAGTATTTT. This encodes CASSLGLAGRDTQYF.

The chain is built from TRBV3-1 (or the pseudogene TRBV3-2) and TRBJ1-1, with a tentative D call TRBD1 (6 bases). The CDR3 is 14 residues long. CDR1 and CDR2 from the germline V gene are LGHDT and YNNKEL (reference sequence). Trimming removed 4 bases at V and 5 bases at J, with 14 bases between. The CDR3, as DNA: TGTGCCAGCAGCCCCCACAGGGAAGGGACTGAAGCTTTCTTT. Translating gives CASSPHREGTEAFF.

The V and J genes are TRBV12-1 and TRBJ2-7; no check of the table's D call, TRBD2, against the DNA was made. TRBV12-1 is classified as a pseudogene. There are 16 residues in the CDR3. CDR3: CASSFGLAGEKYEQYF. CDR3 DNA sequence: TGTGCCAGCAGCTTTGGGCTAGCGGGAGAGAAGTACGAGCAGTACTTC.

This rearrangement joins TRBV5-1 to TRBJ2-1; 12 bases line up with TRBD2. This CDR3 has 16 residues. Germline V gene data show CDR1 as SGHRS and CDR2 as YFSETQ. Trimming at V came to 4 bases and at J to 6 bases, leaving 8 bases not matched to a gene. CDR3: CASSQGEGLAGNEQFF. CDR3 nucleotides: TGCGCCAGCAGCCAGGGAGAGGGACTAGCGGGCAATGAGCAGTTCTTC.

The rearrangement uses TRBV4-1 and TRBJ1-4; TRBD1 matches at 7 bases. The V segment lost 1 base and the J segment 6 bases; nucleotides outside the gene matches: 11. The CDR3 sequence is 17 residues long. Germline-derived CDR1 and CDR2 are MGHRA and YSYEKL. CDR3 sequence (DNA): TGCGCCAGCAGCCAAGGTTTGATTCAGGGGGAATATGAAAAACTGTTTTTT. It is translated as CASSQGLIQGEYEKLFF.

V gene TRBV5-1 combines with J gene TRBJ2-1, with D possibly matching TRBD1 (5 bases). The CDR3 covers 15 residues. The V end lost 4 bases, the J end lost 0 bases, and 11 bases lay between the germline ends. Per germline, CDR1 SGHRS and CDR2 YFSETQ. The CDR3 bases are TGCGCCAGCAGCCTACTTGACAGCTCCTACAATGAGCAGTTCTTC. Encoded protein: CASSLLDSSYNEQFF.

The rearrangement uses TRBV27 and TRBJ2-2, with 14 nucleotides matching TRBD2. V lost 5 bases to trimming and J lost 4 bases; unmatched junction nucleotides: 9. Germline CDR1 is MNHEY and CDR2 is SMNVEV (reference sequence). The CDR3 extends over 18 amino acids. CDR3 amino acids: CASSPTSGRALGTGELFF. Written as DNA, the CDR3 is TGTGCCAGCAGTCCGACTAGCGGGAGGGCCTTGGGCACCGGGGAGCTGTTTTTT.

This CDR3 reads CASSSSPTDTQYF. The CDR3 coding sequence is TGTGCCAGCAGCTCGTCCCCCACAGATACGCAGTATTTT. This chain links TRBV9 with TRBJ2-3, with D hard to call. This CDR3 has 13 amino acids. CDR1 and CDR2 from the germline V gene are SGDLS and YYNGEE. Deletions cut 4 bases from V and 2 bases from J, with 8 bases between.